The present entry profiles one T cell receptor beta chain with its context. Its target is unknown. Documented treatment: about 20 received Ad26.COV2.S at low or high dose, single or two shots; a few received placebo; per-sample allocation not given. Samples were taken on day 63 after the first vaccine or placebo injection. Ad26.COV2.S expressed prefusion-stabilized spike from the original Wuhan strain. CDR1 SNHLY and CDR2 FYNNEI come from the germline V gene. Losses at the gene ends were 10 bases for V and 1 base for J; bases not matched to a gene: 11. This CDR3 has 15 residues. This table comes from immunoSEQ multiplex PCR, and its TCRdb copy is limited to in-frame clones, with some not included. The repertoire holds around 300,000 clones, with about 89% as singletons. This specimen comes from a study of Ad26.COV2.S vaccination and SARS-CoV-2 variants. Background on the study: Once, or twice with 56 days between doses, Ad26.COV2.S was given intramuscularly.

Notes on the study in general: Measurement of non-spike TCR breadth gave similar results in vaccine and placebo recipients. People who got the vaccine had more spike-specific TCR breadth than people who got placebo.

The sample was peripheral blood, taken in a trial of Ad26.COV2.S vaccine versus placebo. The chain joins TRBV2 to TRBJ1-1; 8 bases are a match to TRBD1. The sequence derives from a person aged 18-65 years who received the Ad26.COV2.S COVID-19 vaccine or a placebo. This chain's CDR3 is CAIEDRAWGNTEAFF. CDR3 sequence (DNA): TGTGCCATCGAGGACAGGGCGTGGGGGAACACTGAAGCTTTCTTT. The full variable domain, completed using reference TRBV2 and TRBJ1-1, is EPEVTQTPSHQVTQMGQEVILRCVPISNHLYFYWYRQILGQKVEFLVSFYNNEISEKSEIFDDQFSVERPDGSNFTLKIRSTKLEDSAMYFCAIEDRAWGNTEAFFGQGTRLTVV.